This entry lists 25 T cell receptor beta chains sequenced from one sample in a study of blood T cells in healthy people across ages. The use of a sample-barcoded 5' primer and a J-beta primer mix characterized a second PCR of about 7 to 12 cycles. TCRdb recomputed calls from the 5' RACE reads with MiXCR, one row per CDR3 protein. The sample has about 1.4 million distinct CDR3 sequences, around 59% seen once; the top ten hold about 6.7%. The sample comprised blood. All receptors derive from a young man in good health.

This sequence joins TRBV20-1 and TRBJ2-3; 8 bases are shared with TRBD1. Germline values: CDR1 DFQATT, CDR2 SNEGSKA (reference sequence). The CDR3 is 14 amino acids. The V gene end was trimmed by 3 bases and the J gene end by 5 bases; junction bases not matched to a gene: 7. This CDR3 reads CSARAGGAGDTQYF. CDR3 nucleotides: TGCAGTGCTAGGGCAGGGGGCGCGGGAGATACGCAGTATTTT.

The chain employs TRBV7-2 and TRBJ2-7, with 11 bases matching TRBD2. The last part of the DNA fits TRBJ2-5 better; the J call may be wrong. The CDR3 covers 15 residues. Germline V gene sequence: CDR1 SGHTA, CDR2 FQGNSA. CDR3 DNA sequence: TGTGCCAGCAGCTTAGTAGCGGGGGGGCTGGAGACCCAGTACTTC. Translation gives CASSLVAGGLETQYF.

This clonotype was counted many times. V gene TRBV27 combines with J gene TRBJ2-7; tentative D call: TRBD1 (6 bases). The CDR3 is made up of 12 amino acids. Trimming cost V 8 bases and J 3 bases, with 11 bases left between them. Germline CDR1 reads MNHEY; CDR2 reads SMNVEV (reference sequence). The CDR3 loop is CASGDTLYEQYF. The CDR3 DNA reads as TGTGCCAGCGGGGACACCCTCTACGAGCAGTACTTC.

The V and J genes are TRBV20-1 and TRBJ1-2; D not certain. From germline, CDR1 is DFQATT and CDR2 SNEGSKA (reference sequence). There are 11 residues in the CDR3. V dropped 7 bases and J dropped 3 bases, with 9 bases sitting between them. CDR3 in DNA: TGCAGTGGCGGGCTGGACTATGGCTACACCTTC. It codes for CSGGLDYGYTF.

The chain recombines TRBV28 with TRBJ1-1; 12 bases map to TRBD1. The germline gives CDR1 MDHEN, CDR2 SYDVKM. Germline trimming cut 4 bases from V and 8 bases from J; bases unmatched to any gene: 14. This CDR3 is built from 17 residues. The CDR3 DNA follows: TGTGCCAGCAGTTGGCCCGCTAGCCGGGACAGGGGGCGGGAAGCTTTCTTT. Its translation: CASSWPASRDRGREAFF.

This clonotype was seen a handful of times. The chain links TRBV5-1 to TRBJ1-1; 8 nucleotides agree with TRBD1. Trimming removed 3 bases from V and 5 bases from J; junction bases left unmatched: 6. This CDR3 has 14 amino acids. Germline V gives CDR1 SGHRS, CDR2 YFSETQ. CDR3 nucleotides: TGCGCCAGCAGCTCAGGACAGGGAAAAACTGAAGCTTTCTTT. Protein sequence: CASSSGQGKTEAFF. Supplemented by reference TRBV5-1 and TRBJ1-1, the full variable domain reads KAGVTQTPRYLIKTRGQQVTLSCSPISGHRSVSWYQQTPGQGLQFLFEYFSETQRNKGNFPGRFSGRQFSNSRSEMNVSTLELGDSALYLCASSSGQGKTEAFFGQGTRLTVV.

This rearrangement joins TRBV6-1 to TRBJ2-5; 7 bases agree with TRBD2. The CDR3 is 18 residues long. Trimming cost V 2 bases and J 4 bases; bases outside gene matches: 16. CDR1 is MNHNS and CDR2 is SASEGT in the germline V gene. The CDR3 coding sequence is TGTGCCAGCAGTGAAACCCATCTCGCCACGGGGGGAAGAGAGACCCAGTACTTC. Its protein is CASSETHLATGGRETQYF.

This chain uses TRBV6-2 or TRBV6-3 with TRBJ2-5; D is perhaps TRBD1 (6 bases). Gene TRBJ2-7 matches the end of the DNA better, so the J call may be wrong. Germline V gene data show CDR1 as MNHEY and CDR2 as SVGEGT. CDR3 length equals 14 residues. The CDR3 region has the DNA TGTGCCAGCACCGGAAGGACAGCCCCCTACGAGCAGTACTTC. Protein: CASTGRTAPYEQYF.

A few counts support this clonotype. The V call is TRBV5-5, the J call TRBJ2-7; possible D gene TRBD1, 6 bases. The germline V and J ends were trimmed by 4 bases and 2 bases, with 22 bases remaining between them. Germline-derived CDR1 and CDR2 are SGHKS and YYEKEE (reference sequence). The CDR3 is 17 amino acids. CDR3: CASSQKGQGLLAYEQYF. The CDR3 nucleotides read TGTGCCAGCAGCCAGAAAGGCCAGGGGCTTCTTGCCTACGAGCAGTACTTC.

This clonotype was observed a handful of times. This chain uses TRBV12-3 or TRBV12-4 with TRBJ2-7; D not resolved. The V gene lost 5 bases and the J gene lost 3 bases, with 8 bases spanning the gap. This CDR3 contains 12 residues. This CDR3 reads CASSITRYEQYF. The CDR3 coding sequence is TGTGCCAGCAGTATCACTCGCTACGAGCAGTACTTC.

V usage is TRBV7-8 and J usage is TRBJ2-5, with unresolved D. Germline V lookup: CDR1 SGHVS, CDR2 FQNEAQ. CDR3 length: 16 residues. Trimming stripped 6 bases from V and 2 bases from J, with 19 bases between. CDR3 amino acids: CASSPTGLPQQETQYF. CDR3 bases: TGTGCCAGCAGTCCTACTGGCCTACCACAACAAGAGACCCAGTACTTC.

V gene TRBV29-1 combines with J gene TRBJ2-1; D may be TRBD2 (5 bases). Germline CDR1 and CDR2: SQVTM and ANQGSEA. The CDR3 runs to 16 residues. Trimming shortened V by 2 bases and J by 0 bases, and 14 bases separated the two germline ends. The CDR3 protein is CSVEPRRGSSYNEQFF. For the CDR3, the DNA is TGCAGCGTTGAACCTAGACGGGGAAGCTCCTACAATGAGCAGTTCTTC.

The chain's CDR3 is CASSPIWGADSYNEQFF. In nucleotides, the CDR3 is TGTGCCAGCAGCCCCATTTGGGGGGCCGATTCCTACAATGAGCAGTTCTTC. This chain uses TRBV4-2 with TRBJ2-1; the D gene could be TRBD1 or TRBD2 (6 bases each). Per germline, CDR1 LGHNA and CDR2 YNFKEQ. The CDR3 is made up of 17 amino acids. Between the trimmed V and J ends, which lost 4 bases and 1 base, there was a span of 17 bases.

The table lists this clonotype with a count of one. This chain uses TRBV10-3 with TRBJ1-5; tentatively, D is TRBD1 (6 bases). From germline, CDR1 is ENHRY and CDR2 SYGVKD. V gave up 3 bases and J gave up 8 bases, with 14 bases separating them. The CDR3 loop spans 14 amino acids. This chain's CDR3 is CAISDNRDGEPQHF. CDR3 sequence (DNA): TGTGCCATCAGTGATAACAGGGACGGTGAGCCCCAGCATTTT.

The gene calls are TRBV7-2 and TRBJ2-3; no reliable D call. Germline assignment: CDR1 SGHTA and CDR2 FQGNSA. Deletions cut 7 bases from V and 2 bases from J, with 10 bases between. The CDR3 covers 13 residues. The CDR3 sequence: CASTLPYTDTQYF. CDR3 nucleotide sequence: TGTGCCAGCACCCTGCCCTACACAGATACGCAGTATTTT.

This clonotype was seen a few times. The junction and the germline gene differ at one end; a read error may be behind it. This chain joins TRBV5-1 and TRBJ2-1; D is possibly TRBD1 (6 bases). The germline V gene has CDR1 SGHRS and CDR2 YFSETQ. CDR3 length: 16 amino acids. This CDR3 reads CASSSSQGSSYNEQFF. The CDR3 nucleotides are TGTGCCAGCAGTTCCTCACAGGGTTCTTCCTACAATGAGCAGTTCTTC. The whole variable domain, remainder taken from reference TRBV5-1 and TRBJ2-1, is KAGVTQTPRYLIKTRGQQVTLSCSPISGHRSVSWYQQTPGQGLQFLFEYFSETQRNKGNFPGRFSGRQFSNSRSEMNVSTLELGDSALYLCASSSSQGSSYNEQFFGPGTRLTVL.

The V gene is TRBV27, the J gene TRBJ2-5; D is tentatively TRBD1 or TRBD2 (5 bases each). V was clipped by 4 bases and J by 8 bases, with 14 bases between them. Per germline, CDR1 MNHEY and CDR2 SMNVEV (reference sequence). The CDR3 is made up of 13 amino acids. CDR3 coding DNA: TGTGCCAGCAGTTCTCGGGTGAGGGGAACCCAGTACTTC. Residues: CASSSRVRGTQYF.

The chain carries TRBV10-3 and TRBJ1-2; D remains unclear. CDR1 is ENHRY and CDR2 is SYGVKD in the germline V gene. This CDR3 spans 16 amino acids. With 2 bases removed from V and 3 bases from J, the gap between germline ends came to 16 bases. CDR3 DNA sequence: TGTGCCATCAGTGAGAGCCTGATGGCAGACCACTATGGCTACACCTTC. Encoded protein: CAISESLMADHYGYTF.

This clonotype was counted once. The CDR3 reads CASSYLDHEQYF. The CDR3 bases are TGTGCCAGCAGTTATTTAGACCACGAGCAGTACTTC. V is TRBV6-2 or TRBV6-3 and J is TRBJ2-5; D call uncertain. The closer fit of TRBJ2-7 to the DNA end suggests the J call may be wrong. The CDR3 extends over 12 amino acids. Germline CDR1 is MNHEY and CDR2 is SVGEGT.

The chain couples TRBV12-3 or TRBV12-4 to TRBJ2-4; no definite D call. The CDR3 extends over 14 amino acids. V was pared by 3 bases and J by 8 bases, with 14 bases between. For the CDR3, the DNA is TGTGCCAGCAGTTTTCCCCCCACGCCGCACATTCAGTACTTC. This sequence encodes CASSFPPTPHIQYF.

J is TRBJ2-7 and V is TRBV7-8; D perhaps matches TRBD1 (5 bases). V was clipped by 7 bases and J by 5 bases, with 24 bases between them. CDR1 and CDR2 (germline): SGHVS, FQNEAQ. The CDR3 is 16 amino acids. In DNA, the CDR3 is TGTGCCAGCACCCGGCAGGGTGGACCAGCGTTGGACGAGCAGTACTTC. This translates into CASTRQGGPALDEQYF. Combining the CDR3 with reference TRBV7-8 and TRBJ2-7 gives the whole variable domain GAGVSQSPRYKVAKRGQDVALRCDPISGHVSLFWYQQALGQGPEFLTYFQNEAQLDKSGLPSDRFFAERPEGSVSTLKIQRTQQEDSAVYLCASTRQGGPALDEQYFGPGTRLTVT.

This clonotype was counted many times. Given a much more abundant clone one base away, this may be a read error. The rearrangement uses TRBV20-1 and TRBJ2-1; either TRBD1 or TRBD2 may supply D (5 bases each). Trimming left V 6 bases short and J 8 bases short, with 23 bases between. Germline loops: CDR1 DFQATT, CDR2 SNEGSKA (reference sequence). CDR3 length: 15 amino acids. This CDR3 is CSAAPGRGLVHEQFF. The CDR3 bases are TGCAGTGCGGCGCCGGGACGAGGTTTAGTTCATGAGCAGTTCTTC.

This CDR3 is CASTMGVGTLHF. Written as DNA, the CDR3 is TGTGCCAGCACCATGGGCGTCGGGACCCTCCACTTT. The chain recombines TRBV11-2 with TRBJ1-6; unclear D gene. The CDR3 runs 12 residues. Germline values: CDR1 SGHAT, CDR2 FQNNGV. Trimming left V 7 bases short and J 14 bases short, with 15 bases between.

The chain combines TRBV7-2 with TRBJ2-5; TRBD1 matches 12 bases. There are 16 residues in the CDR3. The germline gives CDR1 SGHTA, CDR2 FQGNSA. V gave up 1 base and J gave up 4 bases; unmatched junction bases: 4. The CDR3 sequence is CASSLGWDRGRETQYF. In DNA, the CDR3 is TGTGCCAGCAGCTTAGGATGGGACAGGGGGCGAGAGACCCAGTACTTC.

The chain is built from TRBV20-1 and TRBJ1-1; 8 bases align to TRBD1. Germline CDR1 and CDR2: DFQATT and SNEGSKA (reference sequence). The CDR3 extends over 13 amino acids. V trimming: 5 bases; J trimming: 2 bases; junction bases outside the gene matches: 4. This CDR3 is CSADRGHNTEAFF. CDR3 sequence (DNA): TGCAGTGCTGACAGGGGTCATAACACTGAAGCTTTCTTT.